The TCR beta chain under discussion was sequenced for a study of shared T cell receptors in the human thymus. Using immunoSEQ multiplex PCR, the repertoire was profiled, and TCRdb retains in-frame clones only, with some absent. The data show some 700,000 clones, with approximately 85% seen just once and around 0.01% held by the top ten. Trimming removed 3 bases from V and 4 bases from J; junction bases left unmatched: 6. Germline V lookup: CDR1 SGHRS, CDR2 YFSETQ. The CDR3 spans 14 residues. The data were also submitted as part of a second study, on human thymus T cells. As that report states: Corrective heart surgery yielded resections, and these provided the thymus tissue. V and J genes seemed to be used with bias in thymic and blood repertoires. Related work found strong thymic repertoire overlap between unrelated individuals.

Sequencing was performed on thymocytes. This clonotype was sampled from a girl under three years old with a congenital heart defect. The chain recombines TRBV5-1 with TRBJ2-7, with 8 bases matching TRBD1. The CDR3 nucleotides are TGCGCCAGCAGCTCCGGACAGGGTGCGTACGAGCAGTACTTC. Its protein product is CASSSGQGAYEQYF.